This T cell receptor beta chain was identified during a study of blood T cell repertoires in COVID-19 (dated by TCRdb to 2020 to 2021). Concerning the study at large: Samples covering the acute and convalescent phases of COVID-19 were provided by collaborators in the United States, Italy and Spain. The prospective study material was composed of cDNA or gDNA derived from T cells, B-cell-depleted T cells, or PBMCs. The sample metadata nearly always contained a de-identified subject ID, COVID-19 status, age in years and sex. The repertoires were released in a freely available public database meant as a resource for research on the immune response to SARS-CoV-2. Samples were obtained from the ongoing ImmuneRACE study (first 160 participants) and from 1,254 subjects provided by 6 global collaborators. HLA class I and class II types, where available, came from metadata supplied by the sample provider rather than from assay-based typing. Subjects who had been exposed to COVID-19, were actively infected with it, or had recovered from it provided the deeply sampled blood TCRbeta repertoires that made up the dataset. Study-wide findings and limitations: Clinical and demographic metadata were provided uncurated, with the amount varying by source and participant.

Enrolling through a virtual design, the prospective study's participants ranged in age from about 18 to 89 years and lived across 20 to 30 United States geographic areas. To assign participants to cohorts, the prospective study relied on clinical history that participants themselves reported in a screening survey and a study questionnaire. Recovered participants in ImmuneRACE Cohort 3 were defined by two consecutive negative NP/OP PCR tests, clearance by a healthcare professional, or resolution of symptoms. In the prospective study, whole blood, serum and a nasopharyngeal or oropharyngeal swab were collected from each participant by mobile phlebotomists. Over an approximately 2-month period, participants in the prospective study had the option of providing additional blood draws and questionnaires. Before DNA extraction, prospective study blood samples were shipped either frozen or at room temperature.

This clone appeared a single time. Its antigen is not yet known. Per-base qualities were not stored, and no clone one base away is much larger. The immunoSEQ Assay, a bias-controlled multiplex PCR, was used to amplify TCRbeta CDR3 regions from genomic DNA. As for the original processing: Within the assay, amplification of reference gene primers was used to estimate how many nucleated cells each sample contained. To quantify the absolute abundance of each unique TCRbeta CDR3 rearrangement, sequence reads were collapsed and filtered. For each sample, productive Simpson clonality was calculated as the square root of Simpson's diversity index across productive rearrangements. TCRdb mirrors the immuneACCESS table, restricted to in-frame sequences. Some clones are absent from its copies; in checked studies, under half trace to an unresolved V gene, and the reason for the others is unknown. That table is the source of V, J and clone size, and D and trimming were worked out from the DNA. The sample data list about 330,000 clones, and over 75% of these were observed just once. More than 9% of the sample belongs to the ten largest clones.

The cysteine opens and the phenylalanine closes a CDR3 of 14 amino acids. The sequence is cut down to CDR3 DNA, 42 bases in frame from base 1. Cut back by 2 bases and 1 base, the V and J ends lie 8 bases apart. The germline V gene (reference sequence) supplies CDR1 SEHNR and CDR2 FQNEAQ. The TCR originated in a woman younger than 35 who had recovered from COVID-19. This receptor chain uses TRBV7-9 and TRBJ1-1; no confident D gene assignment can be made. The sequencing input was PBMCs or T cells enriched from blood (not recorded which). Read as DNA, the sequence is TGTGCCAGCAGCTTAACGACACCGAACACTGAAGCTTTCTTT. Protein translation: CASSLTTPNTEAFF.